This T cell receptor (beta chain) appears in the sequencing data of a study of OX40 agonist ivuxolimab in advanced cancers. The protocol was immunoSEQ multiplex PCR, while the TCRdb copy is restricted to in-frame clones and leaves out a portion. The table includes over 60,000 clones, around 94% detected once. CDR1 SNHLY and CDR2 FYNNEI come from the germline V gene. The CDR3 extends over 16 amino acids. With 4 bases removed from V and 0 bases from J, the gap between germline ends came to 15 bases. This TCR derives from an adult with an advanced solid tumor such as melanoma, head and neck, liver or kidney cancer. The V gene is TRBV2, the J gene TRBJ1-1; tentatively, D is TRBD1 (6 bases). Sequenced here: CD4+ or CD8+ T cells sorted from blood, sampled in a trial of the OX40 agonist ivuxolimab. The CDR3 loop is CASSASLGQLNTEAFF. The DNA for the CDR3 is TGTGCCAGCAGTGCTTCCCTCGGACAGTTGAACACTGAAGCTTTCTTT.